This T cell receptor beta chain is drawn from a study of T cell repertoires in cytomegalovirus infection. In the study overall: Evidence of both CMV infection and a matching HLA type came from public TCR beta signatures.

Study outcomes and limitations: Cumulative frequency (of public TCR beta family members) identified carriers of CMV plus the relevant HLA. In two of eight donors, the top clonotype was HLA-C-restricted CMV-specific.

The junction had 11 bases not matched to a gene; V was cut back by 6 bases and J by 4 bases. This CDR3 is 17 amino acids long. The germline CDR1 and CDR2 sequences are MNHNS and SASEGT. This clonotype was detected ten times or more. What it recognizes is unknown. TCRdb analysed the reads with MiXCR anew, one entry per CDR3 protein. Here the sample spans some 110,000 distinct CDR3 sequences, about a tenth being singletons. The chain has TRBV6-1 and TRBJ1-4; TRBD1 matches at 10 bases. The TCR was taken from a human donor in good health (CMV status not recorded). Some clones in this sample may be carry-over from other donors' samples. Material: PBMCs, sequenced either directly or after in vitro stimulation (not recorded which). The CDR3, as DNA: TGTGCCAGCAGGGGTCAGGACAGGGGGATCTATAATGAAAAACTGTTTTTT. Translated, it gives CASRGQDRGIYNEKLFF.